This T cell receptor beta chain was found in a study of blood T cells in healthy people across ages. Study-wide results and limits: When set beside aged donors, long-lived donors presented more naive CD4+ cells and higher diversity.

This clonotype showed up just a few times. Antigen unknown. A second PCR, run for about 7 to 11 cycles, used a sample-barcoded 5' primer plus a J-beta primer mix. Each single sample gave us at least 3 million CDR3-containing paired-end reads. TCRdb re-analysed the 5' RACE reads in MiXCR, keeping a single row per CDR3 protein. In the table there are around 1.5 million distinct CDR3 sequences, around two fifths of which are singletons. V lost 4 bases, J lost 5 bases, and 5 bases stayed unmatched. This CDR3 is 13 amino acids long. CDR1 and CDR2 (germline): SQVTM, ANQGSEA. What was sequenced was blood. V usage is TRBV29-1 and J usage is TRBJ1-5; 7 bases agree with TRBD1. This sequence originates from a young woman in good health. The CDR3 region has the DNA TGCAGCGTTGGTCAGGGGGATTATCAGCCCCAGCATTTT. Translated: CSVGQGDYQPQHF. The complete variable domain, with remaining parts taken from reference TRBV29-1 and TRBJ1-5, reads SAVISQKPSRDICQRGTSLTIQCQVDSQVTMMFWYRQQPGQSLTLIATANQGSEATYESGFVIDKFPISRPNLTFSTLTVSNMSPEDSSIYLCSVGQGDYQPQHFGDGTRLSIL.